What follows is one TCR beta chain and its context. The antigen is unknown. Time point given: newly diagnosed, previously untreated cHL patient sample. CD4+ T cells were purified from thawed PBMCs by negative selection. Clones were read by immunoSEQ multiplex PCR, and TCRdb kept only the in-frame ones, dropping some. In the table there are some 35,000 clones, about 89% of which are singletons. This sample is part of a study of PD-1 blockade in classical Hodgkin lymphoma. General study results and limits: It was reported that newly diagnosed patients had less baseline TCR diversity than healthy donors.

The CDR3 length is 14 residues. V dropped 5 bases and J dropped 3 bases, with 13 bases sitting between them. Looked up from germline, CDR1 is ENHRY and CDR2 is SYGVKD. The sample was CD4+ T cells from blood. This TCR came from a human donor with classical Hodgkin lymphoma. This chain joins TRBV10-3 and TRBJ1-2; tentatively, D is TRBD1 (5 bases). CDR3 loop: CAISPIRGYYGYTF. The DNA of the CDR3 is TGTGCCATCAGTCCCATTCGGGGGTACTATGGCTACACCTTC.